The 10 T cell receptor beta chains listed next were all sequenced from one sample in a study of T cell responses to AZD1222 COVID-19 vaccine. Assay: immunoSEQ multiplex PCR; the TCRdb copy retains only in-frame clones and omits some. Of about 140,000 clones in the sample, about 86% were seen once. The material was peripheral blood, obtained on day 0 of AZD1222 vaccination. All receptors derive from an adult in good health.

This rearrangement joins TRBV6-5 to TRBJ2-5; 8 positions agree with TRBD1. V lost 2 bases to trimming and J lost 2 bases; unmatched junction nucleotides: 1. The germline gives CDR1 MNHEY, CDR2 SVGAGI. This CDR3 is 14 amino acids long. In nucleotides, the CDR3 is TGTGCCAGCAGTTACAACAGGGGGCAAGAGACCCAGTACTTC. Its translation is CASSYNRGQETQYF.

V gene TRBV23-1 combines with J gene TRBJ2-1; D remains unclear. TRBV23-1 qualifies as an ORF whose function is uncertain. Trimming stripped 3 bases from V and 5 bases from J, with 11 bases between. The CDR3 runs 14 residues. The CDR3 region has the DNA TGCGCCAGCAGTCAGTTCTTTAGGGACAATGAGCAGTTCTTC. Translated: CASSQFFRDNEQFF.

The chain combines TRBV7-2 with TRBJ2-1; 10 positions agree with TRBD2. The V gene's germline CDR1 is SGHTA and CDR2 FQGNSA. This CDR3 is 17 amino acids long. The junction had 14 bases not matched to a gene; V was cut back by 5 bases and J by 7 bases. As DNA, the CDR3 is TGTGCCAGCAGCCGGCGGCCTAGCGGGAGAGGAGGGAATGAGCAGTTCTTC. As protein: CASSRRPSGRGGNEQFF.

The chain uses TRBV7-2 and TRBJ1-6; no clear D gene. V was pared by 3 bases and J by 8 bases, with 11 bases between. The CDR3 length is 14 residues. CDR1 is SGHTA and CDR2 is FQGNSA in the germline V gene. This chain's CDR3 is CASSLSRLDSPLHF. The CDR3 DNA sequence: TGTGCCAGCAGCTTGAGTAGGTTGGATTCACCCCTCCACTTT. The full variable domain, rest sourced from reference TRBV7-2 and TRBJ1-6, is GAGVSQSPSNKVTEKGKDVELRCDPISGHTALYWYRQSLGQGLEFLIYFQGNSAPDKSGLPSDRFSAERTGGSVSTLTIQRTQQEDSAVYLCASSLSRLDSPLHFGNGTRLTVT.

This chain connects TRBV6-5 to TRBJ1-3; D not certain. Per the germline V gene, CDR1 is MNHEY and CDR2 is SVGAGI. The CDR3 is made up of 15 amino acids. The V end was cut by 0 bases, the J end by 0 bases, with 6 bases between. CDR3 bases: TGTGCCAGCAGTTACTCGGCTGGCTCTGGAAACACCATATATTTT. It yields the protein CASSYSAGSGNTIYF.

The chain carries TRBV6-5 and TRBJ1-1; D gene ambiguous. CDR3 length equals 14 residues. Germline CDR1 and CDR2: MNHEY and SVGAGI. Deletions cut 0 bases from V and 4 bases from J, with 9 bases between. CDR3: CASSYSYRGTEAFF. The CDR3 coding sequence is TGTGCCAGCAGTTACTCGTATAGAGGCACTGAAGCTTTCTTT.

This rearrangement joins TRBV7-2 to TRBJ2-7; 9 positions match TRBD2. The CDR3 has 16 amino acids. V trimming: 4 bases; J trimming: 5 bases; junction bases outside the gene matches: 12. The germline gives CDR1 SGHTA, CDR2 FQGNSA. The CDR3 nucleotides are TGTGCCAGCAGCTCCTATCGTCGCGGGAGGGACCACGAGCAGTACTTC. Protein sequence: CASSSYRRGRDHEQYF.

In its sample, this clone was seen once. V is TRBV5-1 and J is TRBJ2-5, with D maybe TRBD1 (5 bases). The CDR3 spans 12 residues. Trimming shortened V by 5 bases and J by 5 bases, and 10 bases separated the two germline ends. Germline CDR1 and CDR2: SGHRS and YFSETQ. Written as DNA, the CDR3 is TGCGCCAGCAGAGGGGTAGAGGAGACCCAGTACTTC. This encodes CASRGVEETQYF. The full variable domain, its missing parts supplied by reference TRBV5-1 and TRBJ2-5, is KAGVTQTPRYLIKTRGQQVTLSCSPISGHRSVSWYQQTPGQGLQFLFEYFSETQRNKGNFPGRFSGRQFSNSRSEMNVSTLELGDSALYLCASRGVEETQYFGPGTRLLVL.

The chain uses TRBV7-9 and TRBJ2-2, with D possibly being TRBD2 (5 bases). The germline gives CDR1 SEHNR, CDR2 FQNEAQ (reference sequence). The CDR3 runs to 14 residues. Between the trimmed V and J ends, which lost 5 bases and 10 bases, there was a span of 17 bases. CDR3 loop: CASSIRGGSEELFF. CDR3 in DNA: TGTGCCAGCAGCATCAGAGGTGGGAGTGAGGAGCTGTTTTTT. Full variable domain (remainder filled in from reference TRBV7-9 and TRBJ2-2): DTGVSQNPRHKITKRGQNVTFRCDPISEHNRLYWYRQTLGQGPEFLTYFQNEAQLEKSRLLSDRFSAERPKGSFSTLEIQRTEQGDSAMYLCASSIRGGSEELFFGEGSRLTVL.

The gene calls are TRBV5-1 and TRBJ2-5, with 7 nucleotides matching TRBD2. The CDR3 sequence is 15 residues long. V trimming: 5 bases; J trimming: 0 bases; junction bases outside the gene matches: 7. CDR1 SGHRS and CDR2 YFSETQ come from the germline V gene. CDR3 residues: CASRLLALYQETQYF. The CDR3 DNA reads TGCGCCAGCAGGCTACTAGCGTTGTACCAAGAGACCCAGTACTTC.